A single sample gave rise to the 12 T cell receptor beta chains below, sequenced in a study of blood T cell repertoires in COVID-19. The table came from immunoSEQ multiplex PCR; TCRdb's copy has only in-frame clones and leaves some out. The sample includes 65,000 to 75,000 clones, roughly 89% of them seen just once. The specimen was peripheral blood. The receptors shown here come from a woman aged 45-59 years with active COVID-19.

CDR3 sequence: CASSHTGQGGEAKNIQYF. The CDR3 coding sequence is TGCGCCAGCAGCCACACGGGACAGGGTGGTGAGGCCAAAAACATTCAGTACTTC. The chain links TRBV4-1 to TRBJ2-4; 9 bases agree with TRBD1. Trimming took 3 bases from V and 1 from J; bases not matched to a gene: 10. This CDR3 is 18 amino acids long. The germline V gene encodes CDR1 MGHRA and CDR2 YSYEKL.

In this sample, this clone turned up once. The DNA of the CDR3 is TGCGCCAGCAGCTCTAGCGGTTACAATGAGCAGTTCTTC. Protein product: CASSSSGYNEQFF. The rearrangement joins TRBV5-1 to TRBJ2-1; 7 bases agree with TRBD2. Trimming at V came to 3 bases and at J to 4 bases, leaving 1 base not matched to a gene. Germline CDR1 SGHRS, CDR2 YFSETQ. This CDR3 region has 13 residues.

V gene TRBV5-4 combines with J gene TRBJ2-3; 8 nucleotides agree with TRBD2. CDR1 and CDR2 (germline): SGHNT, YYREEE (reference sequence). CDR3 size: 16 residues. V dropped 4 bases and J dropped 1; count of bases not matched to a gene: 8. The CDR3 DNA reads as TGTGCCAGCAGCCCGTCAGCGGGAGAGGGCACAGATACGCAGTATTTT. This translates into CASSPSAGEGTDTQYF.

This chain links TRBV29-1 with TRBJ2-7; D might be TRBD1 (5 bases). The CDR3 spans 14 residues. The V gene's germline CDR1 is SQVTM and CDR2 ANQGSEA. The V end lost 5 bases, the J end lost 1 base, and 15 bases lay between the germline ends. CDR3 region: CSVRYPAGSYEQYF. In DNA, the CDR3 is TGCAGCGTTAGGTACCCCGCAGGGTCCTACGAGCAGTACTTC.

This clone was recorded once. The chain links TRBV30 to TRBJ2-7; 11 nucleotides agree with TRBD2. CDR1 is GTSNPN, CDR2 SVGIG, per germline (reference sequence). CDR3 length: 14 residues. Trimming cost V 4 bases and J 2 bases; bases outside gene matches: 4. CDR3 bases: TGTGCCTGGAACGGACTAGCGGGTGCCTACGAGCAGTACTTC. This codes for CAWNGLAGAYEQYF.

The rearrangement joins TRBV7-9 to TRBJ1-1; 9 bases are shared with TRBD1. From germline, CDR1 is SEHNR and CDR2 FQNEAQ (reference sequence). The ends lost 5 bases at V and 0 bases at J; junction bases unmatched: 10. This CDR3 comprises 17 residues. The CDR3 sequence is CASSPSQGADLNTEAFF. In DNA form, the CDR3 reads TGTGCCAGCAGCCCGTCACAGGGGGCTGATTTGAACACTGAAGCTTTCTTT.

This chain joins TRBV18 and TRBJ1-1; the match to TRBD1 covers 8 bases. Per germline, CDR1 KGHSH and CDR2 LQKENI. With V trimmed by 0 bases and J by 10 bases, 4 bases remained unmatched. CDR3 length equals 13 residues. The CDR3 DNA sequence: TGTGCCAGCTCACCACCGGACAGGGCACCAGCTTTCTTT. As protein: CASSPPDRAPAFF.

This rearrangement joins TRBV9 to TRBJ1-2; weak D call: TRBD1 (6 bases). Between the trimmed V and J ends, which lost 3 bases and 2 bases, there was a span of 11 bases. CDR1 and CDR2 (germline): SGDLS, YYNGEE. The CDR3 contains 14 residues. The CDR3 nucleotides read TGTGCCAGCAGCGAATCAACAGGGAACTATGGCTACACCTTC. Protein product: CASSESTGNYGYTF.

A single count supports this clone. CDR3 bases: TGCAGCGTTGATGCCGGGGTCGACTACGAGCAGTACTTC. Translated: CSVDAGVDYEQYF. The chain recombines TRBV29-1 with TRBJ2-7; TRBD2 is a possible D gene (5 bases). The CDR3 consists of 13 residues. Trimming left V 3 bases short and J 3 bases short, with 12 bases between. CDR1 SQVTM and CDR2 ANQGSEA come from the germline V gene.

This rearrangement joins TRBV9 to TRBJ1-1, with TRBD1 as a possible D gene (5 bases). Trimming removed 4 bases from V and 3 bases from J, with 19 bases in between. The CDR3 has 16 residues. In germline, CDR1 is SGDLS, CDR2 YYNGEE. The CDR3 protein is CASSSPRGGADTEAFF. The CDR3 nucleotides read TGTGCCAGCAGCTCGCCCCGTGGAGGGGCGGACACTGAAGCTTTCTTT. The complete variable domain, with remaining parts taken from reference TRBV9 and TRBJ1-1, reads DSGVTQTPKHLITATGQRVTLRCSPRSGDLSVYWYQQSLDQGLQFLIQYYNGEERAKGNILERFSAQQFPDLHSELNLSSLELGDSALYFCASSSPRGGADTEAFFGQGTRLTVV.

The rearrangement links TRBV7-9 to TRBJ1-3; TRBD1 matches 9 bases. With V trimmed by 6 bases and J by 3 bases, 6 bases remained unmatched. The CDR3 spans 15 residues. Germline CDR1 SEHNR, CDR2 FQNEAQ (reference sequence). The CDR3 spells CASRAGTGYGNTIYF. CDR3 in DNA: TGTGCCAGCAGGGCCGGGACAGGGTATGGAAACACCATATATTTT.

The chain links TRBV5-1 to TRBJ2-1; 12 bases are a match to TRBD2. The CDR3 contains 15 residues. The junction had 5 bases not matched to a gene; V was cut back by 6 bases and J by 4 bases. Looked up from germline, CDR1 is SGHRS and CDR2 is YFSETQ. The CDR3 reads CASKNLAGGYNEQFF. The CDR3 nucleotides read TGCGCCAGCAAAAACCTAGCGGGAGGGTACAATGAGCAGTTCTTC.